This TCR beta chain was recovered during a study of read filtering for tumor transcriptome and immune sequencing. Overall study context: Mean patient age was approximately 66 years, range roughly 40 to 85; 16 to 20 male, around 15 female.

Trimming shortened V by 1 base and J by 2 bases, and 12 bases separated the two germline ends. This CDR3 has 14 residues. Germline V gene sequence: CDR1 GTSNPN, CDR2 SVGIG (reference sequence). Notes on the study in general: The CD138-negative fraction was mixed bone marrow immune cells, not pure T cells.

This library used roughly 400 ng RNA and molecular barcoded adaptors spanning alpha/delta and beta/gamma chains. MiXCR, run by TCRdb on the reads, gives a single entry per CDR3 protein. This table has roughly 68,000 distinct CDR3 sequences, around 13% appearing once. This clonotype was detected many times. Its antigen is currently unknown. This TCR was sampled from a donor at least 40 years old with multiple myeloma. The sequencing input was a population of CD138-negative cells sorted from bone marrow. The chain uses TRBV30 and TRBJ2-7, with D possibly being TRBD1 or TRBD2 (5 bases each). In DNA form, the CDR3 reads TGTGCCTGGAGTGGAGGGGTACAGACCTACGAGCAGTACTTC. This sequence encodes CAWSGGVQTYEQYF. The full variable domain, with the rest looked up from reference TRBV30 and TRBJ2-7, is SQTIHQWPATLVQPVGSPLSLECTVEGTSNPNLYWYRQAAGRGLQLLFYSVGIGQISSEVPQNLSASRPQDRQFILSSKKLLLSDSGFYLCAWSGGVQTYEQYFGPGTRLTVT.